One sample yielded the 23 T cell receptor beta chains listed below, sequenced in a study of cytomegalovirus exposure and HLA in healthy donors. PCR primers comprised 60 Vbeta and 13 Jbeta primers. The assay was immunoSEQ multiplex PCR, and TCRdb's table has in-frame clones only and misses some. The table has about 160,000 clones, about 64% seen once. Material for sequencing was PBMCs. These receptors all come from a woman aged 60-70 years in good health and CMV-seropositive.

The V and J genes are TRBV11-3 and TRBJ1-1, with D possibly being TRBD1 (6 bases). Germline assignment: CDR1 SGHNT and CDR2 YENEEA. The CDR3 totals 12 residues. Between the trimmed V and J ends, which lost 5 bases and 4 bases, there was a span of 8 bases. CDR3 residues: CASSTGSTEAFF. DNA for the CDR3: TGTGCCAGCAGCACAGGGAGCACTGAAGCTTTCTTT.

With respect to this clone: The junction departs from germline at one end; a sequencing error may be responsible. V usage is TRBV25-1 and J usage is TRBJ1-1, with 8 nucleotides matching TRBD1. This CDR3 has 15 residues. Germline CDR1 reads MGHDK; CDR2 reads SYGVNS. The CDR3 protein is CASTEGQGRHTEAFF. The CDR3, as DNA: TGTGCCAGCACTGAAGGACAGGGACGGCACACTGAAGCTTTCTTT. The full variable domain, in which reference TRBV25-1 and TRBJ1-1 provide the parts outside the CDR3, is EADIYQTPRYLVIGTGKKITLECSQTMGHDKMYWYQQDPGMELHLIHYSYGVNSTEKGDLSSESTVSRIRTEHFPLTLESARPSHTSQYLCASTEGQGRHTEAFFGQGTRLTVV.

The CDR3 DNA sequence: TGTGCCACCAGGCCGGGTTCTAACTATGGCTACACCTTC. Protein sequence: CATRPGSNYGYTF. The chain uses TRBV15 and TRBJ1-2, with D uncertain. Germline assignment: CDR1 LNHNV and CDR2 YYDKDF (reference sequence). The CDR3 extends over 13 amino acids. V was trimmed by 6 bases and J by 0 bases, leaving 8 bases between them.

The chain has TRBV7-8 and TRBJ2-7, with a possible D match to TRBD2 (6 bases). The CDR3 length is 18 residues. V was pared by 1 base and J by 2 bases, with 21 bases between. CDR1 is SGHVS, CDR2 FQNEAQ, per germline. CDR3 in DNA: TGTGCCAGCAGCTTAGTTCGGGAGAGGAGGGACTGGGCCTACGAGCAGTACTTC. Its translation is CASSLVRERRDWAYEQYF.

This clone occurred a few times. The chain links TRBV27 to TRBJ1-1; a weak D match, TRBD1 (5 bases). V was cut by 2 bases and J by 5 bases, with 9 bases left in between. CDR3 length equals 13 residues. Germline lookup yields CDR1 MNHEY and CDR2 SMNVEV (reference sequence). The CDR3 coding sequence is TGTGCCAGCAGTTTACTTCGACAGACTGAAGCTTTCTTT. The encoded protein is CASSLLRQTEAFF.

The chain couples TRBV5-1 to TRBJ2-5; D not resolved. The CDR3 runs 14 residues. Germline CDR1 reads SGHRS; CDR2 reads YFSETQ. V dropped 1 base and J dropped 2 bases, with 9 bases sitting between them. CDR3 sequence: CASSLLGPQETQYF. In DNA, the CDR3 is TGCGCCAGCAGCTTGTTGGGCCCGCAAGAGACCCAGTACTTC.

This clone was detected ten times or more. This chain uses TRBV6-5 with TRBJ2-2; TRBD2 agrees at 9 bases. CDR1 and CDR2 from the germline V gene are MNHEY and SVGAGI. The junction had 7 bases not matched to a gene; V was cut back by 6 bases and J by 5 bases. This CDR3 region has 15 residues. CDR3 sequence: CASSQTSGGTGELFF. The CDR3 DNA is TGTGCCAGCAGCCAGACTAGCGGAGGTACCGGGGAGCTGTTTTTT.

The chain couples TRBV5-4 to TRBJ2-2; 8 nucleotides line up with TRBD2. The germline V gene has CDR1 SGHNT and CDR2 YYREEE (reference sequence). Losses at the gene ends were 2 bases for V and 2 bases for J; bases not matched to a gene: 8. The CDR3 loop spans 17 amino acids. In nucleotides, the CDR3 is TGTGCCAGCAGCTTTACTAGCGGTCGTTCCAACACCGGGGAGCTGTTTTTT. Amino acids: CASSFTSGRSNTGELFF.

The chain is built from TRBV7-9 and TRBJ1-1, with a possible D match to TRBD1 (5 bases). Germline V gene lookup returns CDR1 SEHNR and CDR2 FQNEAQ (reference sequence). V was shortened by 3 bases and J by 0 bases, with 23 bases between the two germline ends. The CDR3 has 19 residues. CDR3 bases: TGTGCCAGCAGCTTCGGTAGTCTTGGGGCAGGTGGGATGAACACTGAAGCTTTCTTT. Translation gives CASSFGSLGAGGMNTEAFF.

This clone occurred a few times. DNA of the CDR3: TGTGCCAGCAGCCCGGGGACAGGGAACGAAAAACTGTTTTTT. It encodes CASSPGTGNEKLFF. The chain has TRBV6-1 and TRBJ1-4, with 9 bases matching TRBD1. The germline V gene has CDR1 MNHNS and CDR2 SASEGT. The CDR3 runs to 14 residues. After removal of 6 bases from V and 8 bases from J, the junction contained 7 bases not matched to a gene.

J is TRBJ2-2 and V is TRBV4-3; 8 nucleotides line up with TRBD2. Trimming removed 3 bases from V and 6 bases from J; junction bases left unmatched: 9. Germline V lookup: CDR1 LGHNA, CDR2 YSLEER. The CDR3 consists of 16 residues. The CDR3, as DNA: TGCGCCAGCAGCCATGACGGGAGGGCCGGGGCCGGGGAGCTGTTTTTT. Translated, it gives CASSHDGRAGAGELFF.

The chain uses TRBV10-3 and TRBJ2-3; D is possibly TRBD2 (6 bases). The length of the CDR3 is 15 residues. The germline V gene has CDR1 ENHRY and CDR2 SYGVKD. The V end was cut by 7 bases, the J end by 5 bases, with 19 bases between. The CDR3 DNA reads TGTGCCATCAAGGGGCGGGAAGGGGAGAGAGATACGCAGTATTTT. Translated: CAIKGREGERDTQYF.

This clone has only one observation. The V gene is TRBV19, the J gene TRBJ2-1, with 9 bases lining up with TRBD1. The CDR3 length is 23 residues. V lost 0 bases and J lost 4; bases outside the gene matches: 25. Germline CDR1 is LNHDA and CDR2 is SQIVND (reference sequence). The CDR3 coding sequence is TGTGCCAGTAGTATAGATACGCGGTTCGGACAGGGGCTATTTAGGGTCTTTTACAATGAGCAGTTCTTC. Its protein product is CASSIDTRFGQGLFRVFYNEQFF.

This rearrangement joins TRBV19 to TRBJ1-5, with TRBD1 matching over 8 bases. The germline V gene has CDR1 LNHDA and CDR2 SQIVND (reference sequence). CDR3 length: 14 amino acids. The V segment lost 7 bases and the J segment 6 bases; nucleotides outside the gene matches: 8. CDR3 region: CASIFRGQGQPQHF. CDR3 nucleotide sequence: TGTGCCAGTATTTTCAGGGGGCAAGGTCAGCCCCAGCATTTT.

The chain employs TRBV2 and TRBJ2-3; 12 bases line up with TRBD2. Trimming took 6 bases from V and 4 from J; bases not matched to a gene: 5. This CDR3 contains 15 residues. Germline CDR1 reads SNHLY; CDR2 reads FYNNEI. As DNA, the CDR3 is TGTGCCAGCAGGGAACTAGCGGGGGGCCCAGATACGCAGTATTTT. Encoded protein: CASRELAGGPDTQYF.

The chain combines TRBV7-3 with TRBJ2-2, with no clear D. CDR3 length: 12 amino acids. Germline values: CDR1 SGHTA, CDR2 FQGTGA. V was trimmed by 5 bases and J by 5 bases, leaving 6 bases between them. CDR3 protein: CASSPGTGELFF. The CDR3 region has the DNA TGTGCCAGCAGCCCCGGGACCGGGGAGCTGTTTTTT.

The chain uses TRBV30 and TRBJ1-2; D ambiguous. The CDR3 totals 12 residues. Trimming took off 0 bases at V and 10 bases at J, with 12 bases between the two ends. In germline, CDR1 is GTSNPN, CDR2 SVGIG (reference sequence). CDR3 DNA sequence: TGTGCCTGGAGTGTATCAACGGGAACCTACACCTTC. Amino acids: CAWSVSTGTYTF.

The chain's CDR3 is CASSVSGSSYNEQFF. The DNA for the CDR3 is TGTGCCAGCAGCGTTAGCGGAAGCTCCTACAATGAGCAGTTCTTC. The rearrangement links TRBV9 to TRBJ2-1; TRBD2 is a possible D gene (6 bases). Trimming stripped 2 bases from V and 0 bases from J, with 9 bases between. Germline V gene data show CDR1 as SGDLS and CDR2 as YYNGEE. This CDR3 comprises 15 residues. The variable domain in full, with the rest retrieved from reference TRBV9 and TRBJ2-1, is DSGVTQTPKHLITATGQRVTLRCSPRSGDLSVYWYQQSLDQGLQFLIQYYNGEERAKGNILERFSAQQFPDLHSELNLSSLELGDSALYFCASSVSGSSYNEQFFGPGTRLTVL.

The chain employs TRBV7-6 and TRBJ2-5, with D possibly being TRBD2 (6 bases). The J call may be wrong; the DNA end is better matched by TRBJ2-7. This CDR3 has 14 amino acids. CDR1 SGHVS and CDR2 FNYEAQ come from the germline V gene. The CDR3 spells CASSLVRETYEQYF. DNA for the CDR3: TGTGCCAGCAGCTTAGTGCGGGAAACCTACGAGCAGTACTTC.

This clone was recorded a few times. In nucleotides, the CDR3 is TGCAGCGTTGAGAGGTCCTACGAGCAGTACTTC. This encodes CSVERSYEQYF. The chain recombines TRBV29-1 with TRBJ2-7; D gene uncertain. CDR3 size: 11 residues. Germline V lookup: CDR1 SQVTM, CDR2 ANQGSEA. The germline V and J ends were trimmed by 3 bases and 1 base, with 4 bases remaining between them.

Concerning this clone itself: The same CDR3 can be traced to other DNA sequences in this sample. The chain couples TRBV6-5 to TRBJ2-1; possible D gene TRBD2, 6 bases. The germline V gene has CDR1 MNHEY and CDR2 SVGAGI. The V end lost 4 bases, the J end lost 4 bases, and 14 bases lay between the germline ends. The CDR3 consists of 15 residues. For the CDR3, the DNA is TGTGCCAGCAGTTCTACTAGCTCATCTTACAATGAGCAGTTCTTC. This encodes CASSSTSSSYNEQFF.

This sequence joins TRBV27 and TRBJ2-5, with 8 bases aligning to TRBD1. The CDR3 length is 14 residues. Germline CDR1 MNHEY, CDR2 SMNVEV (reference sequence). J lost 7 bases, V lost 6 bases, and 10 bases had no gene match. The CDR3 region is CASSRLRGLGTQYF. The CDR3, as DNA: TGTGCCAGCAGCCGACTCAGGGGGCTGGGGACCCAGTACTTC.

Notes on this clone: The sample carries other DNA sequences with the same CDR3. The rearrangement uses TRBV7-2 and TRBJ1-2; no firm D call. Trimming removed 2 bases from V and 2 bases from J, with 6 bases in between. Germline CDR1 SGHTA, CDR2 FQGNSA. The CDR3 spans 13 residues. The CDR3 region is CASSLSQNYGYTF. Written as DNA, the CDR3 is TGTGCCAGCAGCTTATCGCAGAACTATGGCTACACCTTC.